The entry that follows covers one T cell receptor beta chain sequence. The method was immunoSEQ multiplex PCR; TCRdb's version includes in-frame clones alone and lacks a portion of them. Among tens of thousands of clones, approximately 84% were seen once, and the ten largest hold 4.5% to 7%. Trimming left V 5 bases short and J 1 base short, with 11 bases between. The CDR3 runs 13 residues. Germline V gene data show CDR1 as SQVTM and CDR2 as ANQGSEA. These data belong to a study of sequential checkpoint blockade in melanoma. Across the whole study: Patients were randomized 1:1 to nivolumab-then-ipilimumab or ipilimumab-then-nivolumab first-line. Both treatment sequences were followed by maintenance nivolumab.

Treatment denoted: randomized to nivolumab then ipilimumab (arm A) or the reverse (arm B). None of the patients previously received DNA-damaging chemotherapy. From thawed PBMCs, live CD3+CD8+ cells negative for CD19 and CD56 were sorted. The clonotype was recovered from a human donor with melanoma. The gene calls are TRBV29-1 and TRBJ1-1; D gene unclear. The specimen comprised CD8+ T cells sorted from blood (inferred from file names), sampled from a patient given nivolumab and ipilimumab in sequence. The chain's CDR3 is CSVSLAGNTEAFF. In DNA, the CDR3 is TGCAGCGTTTCATTGGCTGGGAACACTGAAGCTTTCTTT.